This T cell receptor beta chain was captured by sequencing in a study of lymphopenia after photon versus proton radiotherapy. Study outcomes and limitations: After the lymphocyte nadir, photon-treated repertoires showed oligoclonal expansion, especially of CD8+ Temra cells. Photon-treated patients lost naive T cells and TCR diversity; proton-treated stayed stable. In patients who died, overall survival fell as post-nadir TCR diversity dropped more. Authors raise, but do not show, better survival with proton therapy.

The CDR3 runs to 13 residues. Germline CDR1 KGHSH, CDR2 LQKENI. V dropped 6 bases and J dropped 6 bases, with 15 bases sitting between them. Clones were sequenced by immunoSEQ multiplex PCR, and TCRdb holds only the in-frame ones, with some missing. There are tens of thousands of clones in the sample; over 70% occur only once, and under 14% lies in the top ten. With respect to this clone: Its specificity is not known.

The input for sequencing was peripheral blood, taken from a patient treated with proton-based radiotherapy. The chain joins TRBV18 to TRBJ2-7; no firm D call. This receptor was taken from an elderly man with esophageal cancer. As DNA, the CDR3 is TGTGCCAGCTCCCCCGGTCCCAATCTCGAGCAGTACTTC. This gives the protein CASSPGPNLEQYF.